The 10 T cell receptor beta chains listed next were all sequenced from one sample in a study of T cell responses to AZD1222 COVID-19 vaccine (dated by TCRdb to 2020 to 2023). Library creation used the immunoSEQ multiplex PCR assay. TCRdb limited this immuneACCESS table to in-frame rearrangements with V and J called. A share of clones is missing; checked studies link under half to unresolved V genes, and the rest is unexplained. The sample records fewer than 130,000 clones, around 95% of which are singletons. The ten top clones hold around 2% of the sample. The label giving this sample's time point can be read as: baseline before first vaccination. This specimen was peripheral blood, taken on day 0 of AZD1222 vaccination. These receptors all come from an adult in good health.

The chain carries TRBV5-1 and TRBJ2-2; possible D gene TRBD2, 5 bases. The CDR3 loop spans 14 amino acids. Germline V lookup: CDR1 SGHRS, CDR2 YFSETQ. The V end was cut by 4 bases, the J end by 8 bases, with 15 bases between. CDR3 protein: CASSPLDGGGELFF. The CDR3 nucleotides are TGCGCCAGCAGCCCTCTGGACGGAGGAGGGGAGCTGTTTTTT.

V usage is TRBV28 and J usage is TRBJ1-4, with no clear D. The CDR3 is made up of 15 amino acids. V was pared by 1 base and J by 2 bases, with 8 bases between. Per germline, CDR1 MDHEN and CDR2 SYDVKM. CDR3 DNA: TGTGCCAGCAGTTTATATGGGAGCACTAATGAAAAACTGTTTTTT. This codes for CASSLYGSTNEKLFF.

This sequence joins TRBV19 and TRBJ2-1; D possibly matches TRBD1 or TRBD2 (5 bases each). Germline CDR1 reads LNHDA; CDR2 reads SQIVND (reference sequence). Trimming shortened V by 4 bases and J by 0 bases, and 7 bases separated the two germline ends. The CDR3 sequence is 14 residues long. CDR3 sequence: CASSNGGSYNEQFF. CDR3 DNA sequence: TGTGCCAGTAGTAATGGGGGCTCCTACAATGAGCAGTTCTTC.

J is TRBJ1-4 and V is TRBV12-1. TRBV12-1 is a documented pseudogene. This CDR3 comprises 14 residues. Here the CDR3 reads CASSYYTTNEKLFF. The CDR3 DNA reads TGTGCCAGCAGCTATTATACAACTAATGAAAAACTGTTTTTT.

The rearrangement uses TRBV6-4 and TRBJ1-2; a weak D match, TRBD1 (5 bases). The ends were cut back, 4 bases at V and 5 bases at J, with 23 bases in the middle. CDR1 is MRHNA, CDR2 SNTAGT, per germline. The CDR3 consists of 17 residues. The CDR3 protein is CASSAQGAGPIPYGYTF. CDR3 nucleotide sequence: TGTGCCAGCAGTGCTCAAGGCGCAGGGCCCATCCCTTATGGCTACACCTTC.

The chain has TRBV29-1 and TRBJ2-5; D is possibly TRBD1 (7 bases). Germline CDR1 SQVTM, CDR2 ANQGSEA. The CDR3 loop spans 14 amino acids. V was shortened by 7 bases and J by 4 bases, with 19 bases between the two germline ends. DNA for the CDR3: TGCAGCGCCCGAGGGCAGGGGGGTAGAGAGACCCAGTACTTC. Its translation is CSARGQGGRETQYF.

The chain recombines TRBV9 with TRBJ2-3; 11 bases map to TRBD2. CDR1 is SGDLS and CDR2 is YYNGEE in the germline V gene. The CDR3 consists of 15 residues. V lost 0 bases to trimming and J lost 6 bases; unmatched junction nucleotides: 3. The CDR3 loop is CASSVVGLAGDTQYF. For the CDR3, the DNA is TGTGCCAGCAGCGTAGTTGGACTAGCGGGTGATACGCAGTATTTT.

This chain uses TRBV5-4 with TRBJ2-1, with 11 bases identical to TRBD2. The ends lost 5 bases at V and 4 bases at J; junction bases unmatched: 8. This CDR3 contains 16 residues. Per germline, CDR1 SGHNT and CDR2 YYREEE (reference sequence). This chain's CDR3 is CASRGLAGGKYNEQFF. The DNA for the CDR3 is TGTGCCAGCAGGGGGCTAGCGGGAGGAAAGTACAATGAGCAGTTCTTC. Combining the CDR3 with reference TRBV5-4 and TRBJ2-1 gives the whole variable domain ETGVTQSPTHLIKTRGQQVTLRCSSQSGHNTVSWYQQALGQGPQFIFQYYREEENGRGNFPPRFSGLQFPNYSSELNVNALELDDSALYLCASRGLAGGKYNEQFFGPGTRLTVL.

V usage is TRBV5-6 and J usage is TRBJ2-7, with 11 bases aligning to TRBD2. This CDR3 region has 14 residues. Germline loops: CDR1 SGHDT, CDR2 YYEEEE. Losses at the gene ends were 3 bases for V and 3 bases for J; bases not matched to a gene: 2. The CDR3 DNA reads as TGTGCCAGCAGCTGGGGGACTAGCGGCTACGAGCAGTACTTC. Its protein is CASSWGTSGYEQYF.

The chain links TRBV9 to TRBJ2-7; D is unresolved. Looked up from germline, CDR1 is SGDLS and CDR2 is YYNGEE. Trimming pared 2 bases from V and 5 bases from J, leaving 11 bases between. The CDR3 runs 13 residues. Here the CDR3 DNA reads TGTGCCAGCAGCGTCGGTCCCGGCCACGAGCAGTACTTC. This gives the protein CASSVGPGHEQYF. The full variable domain, with the rest looked up from reference TRBV9 and TRBJ2-7, is DSGVTQTPKHLITATGQRVTLRCSPRSGDLSVYWYQQSLDQGLQFLIQYYNGEERAKGNILERFSAQQFPDLHSELNLSSLELGDSALYFCASSVGPGHEQYFGPGTRLTVT.